One and the same sample provided the 8 T cell receptor beta chains below, sequenced in a study of long-term antiretroviral therapy in people with HIV. A v3.0 immunoSEQ assay was performed at survey level. Profiling relied on immunoSEQ multiplex PCR, and the TCRdb table lists in-frame clones only, not all of them. This sample yields 40,000 to 60,000 clones, of which 84% are seen a single time; around 3% belongs to the top ten. The material sequenced was unsorted PBMCs, taken 0.8 years after starting antiretroviral therapy. These receptors originate from a young woman with HIV.

CDR3 amino acids: CASSPLGGRSLNEQFF. The CDR3 coding sequence is TGCGCCAGCAGCCCCCTGGGCGGGAGATCCCTCAATGAGCAGTTCTTC. V and J are TRBV4-1 and TRBJ2-1; TRBD2 aligns across 7 bases. CDR3 length equals 16 residues. Trimming removed 4 bases from V and 6 bases from J; junction bases left unmatched: 12. Germline values: CDR1 MGHRA, CDR2 YSYEKL.

CDR3 DNA: TGTGCCAGCAGCTTAATTAGCCTTCCGAGGCAGTTCTTC. The encoded protein is CASSLISLPRQFF. J is TRBJ2-1 and V is TRBV7-3; the D is unclear. The CDR3 spans 13 residues. Germline CDR1 SGHTA, CDR2 FQGTGA. V was shortened by 1 base and J by 12 bases, with 13 bases between the two germline ends. The full variable domain, completed using reference TRBV7-3 and TRBJ2-1, is GAGVSQTPSNKVTEKGKYVELRCDPISGHTALYWYRQSLGQGPEFLIYFQGTGAADDSGLPNDRFFAVRPEGSVSTLKIQRTERGDSAVYLCASSLISLPRQFFGPGTRLTVL.

The gene calls are TRBV7-2 and TRBJ1-2; D unclear. This CDR3 is 15 amino acids long. CDR1 and CDR2 from the germline V gene are SGHTA and FQGNSA. Trimming shortened V by 5 bases and J by 0 bases, and 13 bases separated the two germline ends. As DNA, the CDR3 is TGTGCCAGCAGCCCCGCGCTGACCCCTAACTATGGCTACACCTTC. This encodes CASSPALTPNYGYTF.

The chain has TRBV11-3 and TRBJ2-7, with D maybe TRBD1 (7 bases). The CDR3 covers 15 residues. V was cut by 5 bases and J by 3 bases, with 17 bases left in between. The V gene's germline CDR1 is SGHNT and CDR2 YENEEA. Here the CDR3 DNA reads TGTGCCAGCAGCCCGCGGGACAGACATCACTACGAGCAGTACTTC. Its protein product is CASSPRDRHHYEQYF.

The chain employs TRBV11-2 and TRBJ2-1, with D possibly matching TRBD1 (5 bases). V was cut by 4 bases and J by 8 bases, with 9 bases left in between. The CDR3 contains 12 residues. Germline CDR1 and CDR2: SGHAT and FQNNGV. Here the CDR3 reads CASSSDSDEQFF. The CDR3 region has the DNA TGTGCCAGCAGCTCCGACAGCGATGAGCAGTTCTTC.

This sequence joins TRBV6-5 and TRBJ2-2; 8 bases line up with TRBD2. Trimming removed 6 bases from V and 9 bases from J; junction bases left unmatched: 9. Germline V gene lookup returns CDR1 MNHEY and CDR2 SVGAGI. The CDR3 loop spans 14 amino acids. The CDR3 bases are TGTGCCAGCAGAGGGCTAGCGGGCCGGAGGGAGCTGTTTTTT. Translated, it gives CASRGLAGRRELFF.

V usage is TRBV5-8 and J usage is TRBJ2-3; D gene ambiguous. CDR1 is SGHTS and CDR2 is YDEGEE in the germline V gene. The CDR3 spans 15 residues. The germline V and J ends were trimmed by 0 bases and 1 base, with 9 bases remaining between them. DNA of the CDR3: TGTGCCAGCAGCTTGGAAAGGACCGGCACAGATACGCAGTATTTT. This sequence encodes CASSLERTGTDTQYF.

The chain recombines TRBV27 with TRBJ1-3; D may be TRBD1 (6 bases). Germline CDR1 reads MNHEY; CDR2 reads SMNVEV (reference sequence). The ends were cut back, 3 bases at V and 0 bases at J, with 12 bases in the middle. CDR3 size: 16 residues. The CDR3 region is CASSFRGPRSGNTIYF. The CDR3 DNA is TGTGCCAGCAGTTTCAGGGGTCCCCGCTCTGGAAACACCATATATTTT.